These 17 T cell receptor beta chains were sequenced from one sample in a study of T cells in Graves' hyperthyroidism and ophthalmopathy. Amplification of TCR beta CDR3 regions used RNA as the template. During a first-round RT-PCR of the TCR CDR3, the HTBI primer set was used. TCRdb re-called the multiplex PCR reads through MiXCR, storing one row per CDR3 protein. The table shows around 610,000 distinct CDR3 sequences, with roughly 14% occurring only once. Sequencing was carried out using blood. The receptors shown here come from a woman aged 35 to 49 with Graves' ophthalmopathy.

This clonotype was observed many times. The chain links TRBV5-1 to TRBJ1-1, with TRBD1 matching over 8 bases. CDR3 length: 13 amino acids. V was pared by 7 bases and J by 1 base, with 3 bases of the junction left unmatched. Germline V gene lookup returns CDR1 SGHRS and CDR2 YFSETQ. CDR3 nucleotides: TGCGCCAGCCAGGGGACAGGGAACACTGAAGCTTTCTTT. Encoded protein: CASQGTGNTEAFF.

The sample holds many counts of this clonotype. V usage is TRBV19 and J usage is TRBJ1-5, with D tentatively TRBD1 (5 bases). Trimming shortened V by 3 bases and J by 1 base, and 16 bases separated the two germline ends. CDR1 is LNHDA, CDR2 SQIVND, per germline (reference sequence). There are 17 residues in the CDR3. The CDR3, as DNA: TGTGCCAGTAGTATCCAGACAGTACTAAGGAGCAATCAGCCCCAGCATTTT. Amino acid sequence: CASSIQTVLRSNQPQHF.

The V gene is TRBV28, the J gene TRBJ1-6; a weak D match, TRBD1 (5 bases). Germline CDR1 reads MDHEN; CDR2 reads SYDVKM. This CDR3 is 13 amino acids long. The V gene lost 8 bases and the J gene lost 9 bases, with 14 bases spanning the gap. The CDR3 here is CASQGQRISPLHF. The CDR3 DNA is TGTGCCAGCCAGGGCCAGCGAATTTCACCCCTCCACTTT.

The chain couples TRBV20-1 to TRBJ2-7; TRBD2 is a possible D gene (6 bases). Trimming took off 1 base at V and 6 bases at J, with 16 bases between the two ends. The V gene's germline CDR1 is DFQATT and CDR2 SNEGSKA (reference sequence). This CDR3 comprises 14 residues. DNA of the CDR3: TGCAGTGCTAGAGTGGGGGGAGTGGGTTCCGAGCAGTACTTC. Protein sequence: CSARVGGVGSEQYF.

At least ten counts were recorded for this clonotype. V gene TRBV28 combines with J gene TRBJ1-5; 10 nucleotides agree with TRBD1. The CDR3 consists of 16 residues. Germline trimming cut 6 bases from V and 0 bases from J; bases unmatched to any gene: 5. Germline V gene data show CDR1 as MDHEN and CDR2 as SYDVKM. The CDR3 sequence: CASSPGQGFSNQPQHF. The DNA of the CDR3 is TGTGCCAGCAGCCCGGGACAGGGGTTTAGCAATCAGCCCCAGCATTTT.

This clonotype was recorded many times. It may be a read error: a sequence one base away is much more abundant. The chain recombines TRBV12-3 or TRBV12-4 with TRBJ1-5, with TRBD1 matching over 9 bases. Trimming took 5 bases from V and 6 from J; bases not matched to a gene: 5. The CDR3 has 14 amino acids. The CDR3 here is CASSPTGGTQPQHF. The CDR3 DNA reads as TGTGCCAGCAGTCCAACAGGGGGCACTCAGCCCCAGCATTTT.

Ten or more counts support this clonotype. This chain links TRBV29-1 with TRBJ1-3, with D tentatively TRBD1 (5 bases). The CDR3 spans 16 residues. CDR1 is SQVTM, CDR2 ANQGSEA, per germline. The V end lost 5 bases, the J end lost 4 bases, and 21 bases lay between the germline ends. DNA for the CDR3: TGCAGCGTTTCGATGACAGTCGGACCGGGAGGAAACACCATATATTTT. Translating it yields CSVSMTVGPGGNTIYF. Combining the CDR3 with reference TRBV29-1 and TRBJ1-3 gives the whole variable domain SAVISQKPSRDICQRGTSLTIQCQVDSQVTMMFWYRQQPGQSLTLIATANQGSEATYESGFVIDKFPISRPNLTFSTLTVSNMSPEDSSIYLCSVSMTVGPGGNTIYFGEGSWLTVV.

The rearrangement links TRBV12-3 or TRBV12-4 to TRBJ1-2; D not resolved. The V and J ends lost 6 bases and 4 bases respectively, with 18 bases between them. The CDR3 covers 15 residues. The CDR3 DNA reads as TGTGCCAGCAGCCCCCAAGGGATTCTATCCTATGGCTACACCTTC. Its translation: CASSPQGILSYGYTF.

About this clonotype itself: A much bigger clone sits one base away, suggesting this may be a read error. V gene TRBV7-2 combines with J gene TRBJ2-7, with D possibly being TRBD2 (6 bases). Germline-derived CDR1 and CDR2 are SGHTA and FQGNSA. CDR3 size: 15 residues. The CDR3 spells CASSFIGGNSYGQYF. The CDR3 coding sequence is TGTGCCAGCAGCTTTATAGGCGGGAACTCCTACGGGCAGTACTTC.

V and J are TRBV6-5 and TRBJ2-5; D is possibly TRBD1 (5 bases). Germline CDR1 is MNHEY and CDR2 is SVGAGI. The CDR3 runs to 14 residues. V lost 0 bases and J lost 2, with 7 bases in between. The CDR3 loop is CASSYSSGQETQYF. CDR3 DNA sequence: TGTGCCAGCAGTTACTCCTCAGGGCAAGAGACCCAGTACTTC.

At least ten counts were recorded for this clonotype. This chain connects TRBV19 to TRBJ1-2; D unclear. Germline V gene data show CDR1 as LNHDA and CDR2 as SQIVND (reference sequence). The CDR3 length is 13 residues. V was cut by 3 bases and J by 7 bases, with 12 bases left in between. The CDR3 is CASSIRGVGGYTF. The CDR3 nucleotides are TGTGCCAGTAGTATTAGAGGTGTAGGTGGCTACACCTTC.

This clonotype was counted many times. The chain carries TRBV28 and TRBJ1-6; the D is unclear. V was shortened by 8 bases and J by 10 bases, with 9 bases between the two germline ends. The CDR3 is made up of 11 amino acids. In germline, CDR1 is MDHEN, CDR2 SYDVKM. The CDR3 bases are TGTGCCAGCCGGGAAAACTCACCCCTCCACTTT. Translated, it gives CASRENSPLHF.

The table lists this clonotype with many counts. The rearrangement links TRBV19 to TRBJ1-1, with D unresolved. Looked up from germline, CDR1 is LNHDA and CDR2 is SQIVND (reference sequence). The CDR3 spans 15 residues. V shed 8 bases and J shed 4 bases, with 20 bases lying between them. In DNA form, the CDR3 reads TGTGCCAGTCGCCCGAATTCCGGATCGAGCACTGAAGCTTTCTTT. Translating it yields CASRPNSGSSTEAFF.

This clonotype was seen at least ten times. The chain is built from TRBV27 and TRBJ2-2; D may be TRBD2 (5 bases). Trimming took off 8 bases at V and 9 bases at J, with 10 bases between the two ends. Per the germline V gene, CDR1 is MNHEY and CDR2 is SMNVEV (reference sequence). The CDR3 has 11 residues. Written as DNA, the CDR3 is TGTGCCAGCGGCGAGGGTCGGGAGCTGTTTTTT. Encoded protein: CASGEGRELFF.

The V and J genes are TRBV12-3 or TRBV12-4 and TRBJ1-1; TRBD1 agrees at 7 bases. The CDR3 covers 15 residues. Trimming took 3 bases from V and 7 from J; bases not matched to a gene: 11. For the CDR3, the DNA is TGTGCCAGCAGTTTGACCAGGGGGAGGGCCATTGAAGCTTTCTTT. Its protein is CASSLTRGRAIEAFF.

This clonotype was counted ten times or more. The rearrangement links TRBV11-1 to TRBJ2-7; 10 nucleotides agree with TRBD2. The ends lost 3 bases at V and 3 bases at J; junction bases unmatched: 8. Germline V gene data show CDR1 as SGHAT and CDR2 as FQDESV (reference sequence). The CDR3 consists of 16 residues. Here the CDR3 DNA reads TGTGCCAGCAGCTTGAGGACTAGCGGTATAAACTACGAGCAGTACTTC. Translating it yields CASSLRTSGINYEQYF.

For the CDR3, the DNA is TGTGCCAGCAGCTTCACAGGGACCGGCTACACCTTC. This sequence encodes CASSFTGTGYTF. The chain has TRBV11-2 and TRBJ1-2, with D maybe TRBD1 (6 bases). From germline, CDR1 is SGHAT and CDR2 FQNNGV. The CDR3 length is 12 residues. The V end lost 3 bases, the J end lost 8 bases, and 10 bases lay between the germline ends. Full variable domain (remainder filled in from reference TRBV11-2 and TRBJ1-2): EAGVAQSPRYKIIEKRQSVAFWCNPISGHATLYWYQQILGQGPKLLIQFQNNGVVDDSQLPKDRFSAERLKGVDSTLKIQPAKLEDSAVYLCASSFTGTGYTFGSGTRLTVV.